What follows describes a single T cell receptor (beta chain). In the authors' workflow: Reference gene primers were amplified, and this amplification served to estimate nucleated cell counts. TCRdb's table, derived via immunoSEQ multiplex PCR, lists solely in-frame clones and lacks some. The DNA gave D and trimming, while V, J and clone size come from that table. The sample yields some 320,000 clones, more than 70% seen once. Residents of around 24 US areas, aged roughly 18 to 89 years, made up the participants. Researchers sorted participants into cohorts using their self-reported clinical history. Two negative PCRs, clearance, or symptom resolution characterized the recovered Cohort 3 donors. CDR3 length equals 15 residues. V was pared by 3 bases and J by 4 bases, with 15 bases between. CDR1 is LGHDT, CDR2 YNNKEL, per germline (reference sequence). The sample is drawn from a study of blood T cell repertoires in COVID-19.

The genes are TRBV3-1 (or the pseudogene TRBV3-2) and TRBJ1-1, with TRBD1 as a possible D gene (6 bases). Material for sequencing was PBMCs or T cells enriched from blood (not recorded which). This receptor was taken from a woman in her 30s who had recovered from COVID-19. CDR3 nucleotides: TGTGCCAGCAGCCACACACAGGGTGGGGGCACTGAAGCTTTCTTT. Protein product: CASSHTQGGGTEAFF.